Below, 27 T cell receptor beta chains from the same sample are listed, as sequenced in a study of T-cell reconstitution after alpha-beta-depleted transplantation in children. This sample's TCRbeta library carried unique molecular identifier barcodes. Using its own MiXCR run on the PCR reads, TCRdb lists one record per CDR3 protein. The sample shows some 600,000 distinct CDR3 sequences, roughly 17% of them seen only once. Sequenced here: PBMCs from the stem cell graft donor, sampled from the stem cell graft. Source of these receptors: a human donor who donated a stem cell graft to a child with acute myeloid leukemia.

Only one count was recorded for this clonotype. This chain links TRBV2 with TRBJ2-5; 10 nucleotides agree with TRBD2. The CDR3 is made up of 16 amino acids. Per germline, CDR1 SNHLY and CDR2 FYNNEI. Losses at the gene ends were 2 bases for V and 0 bases for J; bases not matched to a gene: 3. The CDR3 spells CASSEWLAGDQETQYF. CDR3 nucleotide sequence: TGTGCCAGCAGTGAATGGCTAGCGGGGGACCAAGAGACCCAGTACTTC.

The chain links TRBV30 to TRBJ2-7; D might be TRBD2 (6 bases). The CDR3 spans 12 residues. V was shortened by 3 bases and J by 5 bases, with 11 bases between the two germline ends. Per germline, CDR1 GTSNPN and CDR2 SVGIG (reference sequence). The DNA of the CDR3 is TGTGCCTGGAGGCGGGATTCCCACGAGCAGTACTTC. Amino acid sequence: CAWRRDSHEQYF. The full variable domain, with the rest looked up from reference TRBV30 and TRBJ2-7, is SQTIHQWPATLVQPVGSPLSLECTVEGTSNPNLYWYRQAAGRGLQLLFYSVGIGQISSEVPQNLSASRPQDRQFILSSKKLLLSDSGFYLCAWRRDSHEQYFGPGTRLTVT.

This clonotype was counted between two and nine times. V usage is TRBV5-1 and J usage is TRBJ1-2; D is uncertain. CDR1 is SGHRS, CDR2 YFSETQ, per germline. Trimming shortened V by 0 bases and J by 0 bases, and 6 bases separated the two germline ends. CDR3 length: 14 amino acids. CDR3 region: CASSLAPANYGYTF. CDR3 bases: TGCGCCAGCAGCTTGGCCCCAGCTAACTATGGCTACACCTTC.

V is TRBV5-4 and J is TRBJ2-3; 7 bases are shared with TRBD2. The CDR3 runs 16 residues. The V segment lost 1 base and the J segment 2 bases; nucleotides outside the gene matches: 7. Germline V gene sequence: CDR1 SGHNT, CDR2 YYREEE (reference sequence). The DNA for the CDR3 is TGTGCCAGCAGCTTGTTCCGGGACTACCTCACAGATACGCAGTATTTT. Translating gives CASSLFRDYLTDTQYF.

This clonotype appeared a few times. The gene calls are TRBV20-1 and TRBJ1-1; D remains ambiguous. This CDR3 comprises 15 residues. CDR1 and CDR2 (germline): DFQATT, SNEGSKA (reference sequence). Trimming shortened V by 5 bases and J by 0 bases, and 16 bases separated the two germline ends. The CDR3 loop is CSAQALRVLNTEAFF. The CDR3 DNA sequence: TGCAGTGCTCAGGCCCTTCGGGTGTTGAACACTGAAGCTTTCTTT.

This clonotype came up a few times. The rearrangement joins TRBV7-9 to TRBJ2-2; D possibly corresponds to TRBD1 (5 bases). The CDR3 spans 14 residues. Between the trimmed V and J ends, which lost 2 bases and 4 bases, there was a span of 8 bases. Germline CDR1 and CDR2: SEHNR and FQNEAQ (reference sequence). CDR3 DNA: TGTGCCAGCAGCTTAAATGGGGCCACCGGGGAGCTGTTTTTT. Amino acid sequence: CASSLNGATGELFF.

This rearrangement joins TRBV10-3 to TRBJ1-1; 11 bases align to TRBD1. Trimming removed 5 bases from V and 4 bases from J; junction bases left unmatched: 6. CDR1 and CDR2 from the germline V gene are ENHRY and SYGVKD. The CDR3 runs to 15 residues. Written as DNA, the CDR3 is TGTGCCATCAGTCGAAAGGGACAGGGGGGCACTGAAGCTTTCTTT. Its translation is CAISRKGQGGTEAFF.

The CDR3 loop reads CSASRRATTEAFF. CDR3 coding DNA: TGCAGTGCTAGTCGAAGGGCGACTACTGAAGCTTTCTTT. This chain links TRBV20-1 with TRBJ1-1, with D unclear. Between the trimmed V and J ends, which lost 3 bases and 5 bases, there was a span of 13 bases. CDR1 DFQATT and CDR2 SNEGSKA come from the germline V gene (reference sequence). This CDR3 comprises 13 residues.

The J gene is TRBJ2-4, the V gene TRBV6-1; 8 nucleotides align to TRBD1. With 6 bases clipped from V and 2 bases from J, the junction kept 12 bases outside the gene matches. The germline gives CDR1 MNHNS, CDR2 SASEGT. The CDR3 has 17 amino acids. The CDR3 is CASSHWGQGATKNIQYF. DNA for the CDR3: TGTGCCAGCAGCCACTGGGGCCAGGGGGCGACCAAAAACATTCAGTACTTC.

The CDR3 spells CASSLVRIQWRASTDTQYF. CDR3 bases: TGTGCCAGCAGCTTAGTTAGGATTCAGTGGAGGGCTAGCACAGATACGCAGTATTTT. The V and J genes are TRBV7-8 and TRBJ2-3; perhaps TRBD2 as D (6 bases). The V end was cut by 1 base, the J end by 0 bases, with 20 bases between. This CDR3 comprises 19 residues. Germline values: CDR1 SGHVS, CDR2 FQNEAQ.

The sample holds one count of this clonotype. The rearrangement links TRBV12-3 or TRBV12-4 to TRBJ1-5; 7 bases fit TRBD1. V dropped 4 bases and J dropped 6; count of bases not matched to a gene: 9. The CDR3 consists of 15 residues. DNA for the CDR3: TGTGCCAGCAGTTCTACAGGGGATTTAGGTCAGCCCCAGCATTTT. Translation: CASSSTGDLGQPQHF.

This clonotype was seen repeatedly, ten times or more. CDR3 DNA: TGCGCCAGCAGCCAAGAGCATGCGGGGGGATGGGCCGGGGAGCTGTTTTTT. It yields the protein CASSQEHAGGWAGELFF. This chain joins TRBV4-3 and TRBJ2-2; 8 bases map to TRBD2. V was clipped by 0 bases and J by 6 bases; unmatched bases: 9. Germline V gene sequence: CDR1 LGHNA, CDR2 YSLEER. The CDR3 totals 17 residues.

V usage is TRBV20-1 and J usage is TRBJ2-7; D uncertain. The CDR3 runs to 12 residues. V lost 1 base and J lost 1, with 5 bases in between. Germline values: CDR1 DFQATT, CDR2 SNEGSKA (reference sequence). CDR3 loop: CSARVRSYEQYV. CDR3 bases: TGCAGTGCTAGAGTCAGATCCTACGAGCAGTACGTC.

The chain joins TRBV6-1 to TRBJ2-3, with TRBD2 matching over 11 bases. V was clipped by 7 bases and J by 1 base; unmatched bases: 7. Per the germline V gene, CDR1 is MNHNS and CDR2 is SASEGT. The CDR3 sequence is 16 residues long. CDR3 nucleotide sequence: TGTGCCAGCACGCCTAGCGGGGGGCCAGGCACAGATACGCAGTATTTT. It yields the protein CASTPSGGPGTDTQYF.

This clonotype was counted ten times or more. This sequence joins TRBV20-1 and TRBJ2-3; D unresolved. The CDR3 extends over 13 amino acids. V lost 5 bases to trimming and J lost 1 base, with 10 bases between them. Germline CDR1 is DFQATT and CDR2 is SNEGSKA (reference sequence). The CDR3 is CSAPSVGTDTQYF. In DNA, the CDR3 is TGCAGTGCTCCCTCCGTAGGCACAGATACGCAGTATTTT.

This clonotype was seen at least ten times. The chain is built from TRBV12-3 or TRBV12-4 and TRBJ2-1; tentative D call: TRBD1 (5 bases). The CDR3 runs to 12 residues. The V end lost 2 bases, the J end lost 14 bases, and 13 bases lay between the germline ends. CDR3 DNA: TGTGCCAGCAGTTTAAGGGGCCAGAGCGAGTTCTTC. Encoded protein: CASSLRGQSEFF.

This clonotype was counted only a few times. The chain couples TRBV20-1 to TRBJ1-5, with D possibly TRBD1 on 5 matching bases. From germline, CDR1 is DFQATT and CDR2 SNEGSKA (reference sequence). V was clipped by 0 bases and J by 3 bases, with 9 bases between them. The CDR3 spans 14 residues. The CDR3 loop reads CSAREPGDNQPQHF. Here the CDR3 DNA reads TGCAGTGCTAGAGAACCGGGGGACAATCAGCCCCAGCATTTT.

The chain has TRBV5-1 and TRBJ1-4; D is uncertain. Germline CDR1 reads SGHRS; CDR2 reads YFSETQ. The CDR3 has 15 residues. With 4 bases removed from V and 5 bases from J, the gap between germline ends came to 15 bases. In nucleotides, the CDR3 is TGCGCCAGCAGCCCCCTGGGGAGTTCGAATGAAAAACTGTTTTTT. Residues: CASSPLGSSNEKLFF.

This clonotype was seen only a few times. V and J are TRBV12-3 or TRBV12-4 and TRBJ2-1; maybe TRBD1 (5 bases). This CDR3 region has 15 residues. Trimming cost V 5 bases and J 5 bases, with 16 bases left between them. The CDR3 spells CASSLSTDTDNEQFF. In DNA form, the CDR3 reads TGTGCCAGCAGTCTATCCACGGACACAGACAATGAGCAGTTCTTC.

In this sample, this clonotype turned up many times. The rearrangement links TRBV20-1 to TRBJ2-3; the D is unclear. The CDR3 contains 14 residues. CDR1 and CDR2 (germline): DFQATT, SNEGSKA (reference sequence). Trimming removed 6 bases at V and 0 bases at J, with 13 bases between. The DNA for the CDR3 is TGCAGTGCCGAAGCGACCGGAAGCACAGATACGCAGTATTTT. Its protein product is CSAEATGSTDTQYF.

V gene TRBV7-6 combines with J gene TRBJ1-1; D ambiguous. The germline V gene has CDR1 SGHVS and CDR2 FNYEAQ. The CDR3 extends over 15 amino acids. With 1 base removed from V and 5 bases from J, the gap between germline ends came to 14 bases. The CDR3 DNA reads TGTGCCAGCAGCTTAGACGCCCGCCAAAGGACTGAAGCTTTCTTT. Amino acids: CASSLDARQRTEAFF.

The sample holds many counts of this clonotype. The chain recombines TRBV15 with TRBJ2-1; tentative D call: TRBD2 (6 bases). V was trimmed by 1 base and J by 6 bases, leaving 10 bases between them. Germline V CDR1 and CDR2: LNHNV, YYDKDF (reference sequence). The CDR3 has 14 amino acids. CDR3 region: CATSRGGGLNEQFF. The CDR3 nucleotides read TGTGCCACCAGCAGAGGTGGGGGACTCAATGAGCAGTTCTTC.

J is TRBJ2-7 and V is TRBV5-1, with D possibly called TRBD1 or TRBD2 (5 bases each). Trimming removed 6 bases at V and 4 bases at J, with 20 bases between. Germline CDR1 SGHRS, CDR2 YFSETQ. This CDR3 is 15 amino acids long. CDR3 coding DNA: TGCGCCAGCATGGGGACCCGGGACGGACGATACGAGCAGTACTTC. Translating it yields CASMGTRDGRYEQYF.

This clonotype appeared many times. The V gene is TRBV20-1, the J gene TRBJ2-7; TRBD2 is a possible D gene (6 bases). CDR1 is DFQATT, CDR2 SNEGSKA, per germline (reference sequence). V shed 6 bases and J shed 0 bases, with 12 bases lying between them. CDR3 length: 13 residues. The CDR3, as DNA: TGCAGTGCCCCCCGAGCGGGCTCCTACGAGCAGTACTTC. Translating gives CSAPRAGSYEQYF.

This rearrangement joins TRBV12-3 or TRBV12-4 to TRBJ1-5; 10 nucleotides line up with TRBD1. Trimming removed 5 bases from V and 0 bases from J; junction bases left unmatched: 10. This CDR3 is built from 18 residues. CDR3: CASSAGTGAVYSNQPQHF. The CDR3 bases are TGTGCCAGCAGTGCCGGGACAGGGGCCGTTTATAGCAATCAGCCCCAGCATTTT.

This clonotype was recorded at least ten times. The rearrangement joins TRBV10-1 to TRBJ2-7; TRBD1 might be the D (6 bases). Germline-derived CDR1 and CDR2 are WNHNN and SYGVQD (reference sequence). Trimming stripped 4 bases from V and 2 bases from J, with 12 bases between. CDR3 length equals 14 residues. The CDR3 DNA is TGCGCCAGCAGTGGCCGGGACAAACCCTACGAGCAGTACGTC. It translates to CASSGRDKPYEQYV.

This clonotype was picked up a small number of times. The chain carries TRBV29-1 and TRBJ2-7; 11 bases map to TRBD1. This CDR3 has 14 residues. Germline trimming cut 7 bases from V and 5 bases from J; bases unmatched to any gene: 10. The germline V gene encodes CDR1 SQVTM and CDR2 ANQGSEA. DNA for the CDR3: TGCAGCGCCGGGGGCGGACAGGGGGCCCACGAGCAGTACTTC. Its protein product is CSAGGGQGAHEQYF.